This TCR beta chain derives from a study of blood T cell repertoires in COVID-19. Study in general: Acute-phase and convalescent COVID-19 samples originated in the United States, Italy and Spain. Sample material is recorded as cDNA or gDNA derived from T cells, B-cell-depleted T cells, or PBMCs.

This CDR3 comprises 17 residues. Trimming shortened V by 5 bases and J by 5 bases, and 24 bases separated the two germline ends. In germline, CDR1 is SGHTA, CDR2 FQGTGA. Recruited during active infection, patients (from Seattle) were subsequently followed longitudinally. Per the original methods: From reference gene primer amplification, estimates of nucleated cell counts were derived. Data came from immunoSEQ multiplex PCR; TCRdb stores just in-frame clones and leaves some out. From that table come the V and J calls and clone size; the DNA was used to work out D and trimming. The table records some 260,000 clones, roughly 88% of them present only once.

This sequence originates from a woman aged 65 to 85 with COVID-19, enrolled during active disease. Source material: peripheral blood. The chain is built from TRBV7-3 and TRBJ2-5, with D possibly being TRBD1 (7 bases). The CDR3 bases are TGTGCCAGCAGCCGCCAGGGGGGCGCCAGGGGTATTGAGACCCAGTACTTC. The encoded protein is CASSRQGGARGIETQYF. Supplemented by reference TRBV7-3 and TRBJ2-5, the full variable domain reads GAGVSQTPSNKVTEKGKYVELRCDPISGHTALYWYRQSLGQGPEFLIYFQGTGAADDSGLPNDRFFAVRPEGSVSTLKIQRTERGDSAVYLCASSRQGGARGIETQYFGPGTRLLVL.